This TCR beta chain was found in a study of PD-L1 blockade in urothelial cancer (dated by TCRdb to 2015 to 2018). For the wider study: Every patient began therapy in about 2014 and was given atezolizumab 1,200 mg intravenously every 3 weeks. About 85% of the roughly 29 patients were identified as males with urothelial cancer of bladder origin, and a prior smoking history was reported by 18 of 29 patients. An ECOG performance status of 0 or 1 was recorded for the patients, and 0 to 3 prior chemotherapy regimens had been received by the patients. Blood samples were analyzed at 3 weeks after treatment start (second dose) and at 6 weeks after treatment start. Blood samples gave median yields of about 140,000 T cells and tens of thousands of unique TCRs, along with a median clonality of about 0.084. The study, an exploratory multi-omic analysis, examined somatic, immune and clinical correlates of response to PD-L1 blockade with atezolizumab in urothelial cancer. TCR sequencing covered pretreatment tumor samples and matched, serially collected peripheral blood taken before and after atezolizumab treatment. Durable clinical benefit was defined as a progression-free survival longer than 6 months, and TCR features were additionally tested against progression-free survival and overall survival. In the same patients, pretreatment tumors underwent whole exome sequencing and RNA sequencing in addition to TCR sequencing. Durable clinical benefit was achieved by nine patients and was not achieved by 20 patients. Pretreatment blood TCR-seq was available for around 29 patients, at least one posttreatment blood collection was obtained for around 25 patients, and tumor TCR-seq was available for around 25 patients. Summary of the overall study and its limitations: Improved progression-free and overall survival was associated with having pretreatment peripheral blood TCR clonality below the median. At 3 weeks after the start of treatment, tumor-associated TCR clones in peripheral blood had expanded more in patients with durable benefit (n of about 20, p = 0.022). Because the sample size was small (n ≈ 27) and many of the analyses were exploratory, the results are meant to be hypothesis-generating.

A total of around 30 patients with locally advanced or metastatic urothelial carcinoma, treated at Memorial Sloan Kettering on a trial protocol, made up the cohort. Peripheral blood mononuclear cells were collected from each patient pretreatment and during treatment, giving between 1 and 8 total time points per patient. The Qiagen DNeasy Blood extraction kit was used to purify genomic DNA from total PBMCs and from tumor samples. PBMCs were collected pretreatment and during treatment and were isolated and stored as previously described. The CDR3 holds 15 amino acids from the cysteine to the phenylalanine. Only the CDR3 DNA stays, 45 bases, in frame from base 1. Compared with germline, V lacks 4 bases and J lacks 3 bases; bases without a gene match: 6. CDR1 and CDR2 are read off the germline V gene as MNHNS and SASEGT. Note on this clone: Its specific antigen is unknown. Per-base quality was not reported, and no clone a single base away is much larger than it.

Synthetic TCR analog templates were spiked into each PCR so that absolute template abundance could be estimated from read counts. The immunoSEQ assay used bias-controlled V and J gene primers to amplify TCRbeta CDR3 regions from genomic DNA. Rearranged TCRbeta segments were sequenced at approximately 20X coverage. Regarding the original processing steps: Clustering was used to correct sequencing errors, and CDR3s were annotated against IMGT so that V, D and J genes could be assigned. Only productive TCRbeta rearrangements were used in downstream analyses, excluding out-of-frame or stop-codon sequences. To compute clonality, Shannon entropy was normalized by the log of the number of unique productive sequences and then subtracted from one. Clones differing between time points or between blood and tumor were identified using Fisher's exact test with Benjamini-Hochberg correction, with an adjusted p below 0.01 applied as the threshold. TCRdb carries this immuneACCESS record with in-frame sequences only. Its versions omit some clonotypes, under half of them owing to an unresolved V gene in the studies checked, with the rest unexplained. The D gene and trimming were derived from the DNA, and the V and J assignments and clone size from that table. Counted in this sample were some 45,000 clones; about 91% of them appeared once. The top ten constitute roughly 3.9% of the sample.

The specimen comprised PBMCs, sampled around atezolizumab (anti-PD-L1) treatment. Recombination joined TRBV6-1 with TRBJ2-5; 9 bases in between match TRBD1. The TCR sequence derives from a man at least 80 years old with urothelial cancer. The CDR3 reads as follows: CASSGRDRVEETQYF. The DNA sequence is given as TGTGCCAGCAGTGGGCGGGACAGGGTAGAAGAGACCCAGTACTTC.